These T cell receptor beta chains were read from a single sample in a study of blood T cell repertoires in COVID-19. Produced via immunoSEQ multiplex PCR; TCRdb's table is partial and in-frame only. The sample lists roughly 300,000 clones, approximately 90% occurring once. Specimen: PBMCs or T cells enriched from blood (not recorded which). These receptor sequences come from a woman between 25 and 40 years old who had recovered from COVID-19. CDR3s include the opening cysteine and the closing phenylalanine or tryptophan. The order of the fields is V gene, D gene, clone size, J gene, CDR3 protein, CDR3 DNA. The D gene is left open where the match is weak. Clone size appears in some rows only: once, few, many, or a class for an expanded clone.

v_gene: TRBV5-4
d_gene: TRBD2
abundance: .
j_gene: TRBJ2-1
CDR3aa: CASSSKTSEVNEQFF
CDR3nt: TGTGCCAGCAGCTCTAAGACTAGCGAAGTGAATGAGCAGTTCTTC

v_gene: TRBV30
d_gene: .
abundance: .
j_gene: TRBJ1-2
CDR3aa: CAWSVRGNGYTF
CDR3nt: TGTGCCTGGAGTGTTAGGGGGAATGGCTACACCTTC

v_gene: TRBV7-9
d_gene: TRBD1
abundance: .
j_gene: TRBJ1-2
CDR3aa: CATGQGSNGYTF
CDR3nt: TGTGCCACCGGACAGGGGAGCAATGGCTACACCTTC

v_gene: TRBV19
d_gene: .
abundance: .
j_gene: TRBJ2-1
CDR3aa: CASSTQGEGRDEQFF
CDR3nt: TGTGCCAGTAGTACACAGGGGGAAGGGAGGGATGAGCAGTTCTTC

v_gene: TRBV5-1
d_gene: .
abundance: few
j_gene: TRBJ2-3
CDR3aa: CASTQGQSTDTQYF
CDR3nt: TGCGCCAGTACCCAAGGACAAAGCACAGATACGCAGTATTTT

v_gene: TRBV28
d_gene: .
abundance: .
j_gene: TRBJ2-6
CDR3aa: CASSLTPGHSSGANVLTF
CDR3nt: TGTGCCAGCAGTCTGACTCCGGGACACTCATCTGGGGCCAACGTCCTGACTTTC

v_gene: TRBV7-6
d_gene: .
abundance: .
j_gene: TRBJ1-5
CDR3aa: CASSLETGNQPQHF
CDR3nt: TGTGCCAGCAGCTTAGAGACAGGCAATCAGCCCCAGCATTTT

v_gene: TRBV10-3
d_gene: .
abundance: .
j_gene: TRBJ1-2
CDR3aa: CAISVGRNYGYTF
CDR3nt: TGTGCCATCAGTGTGGGCAGAAACTATGGCTACACCTTC

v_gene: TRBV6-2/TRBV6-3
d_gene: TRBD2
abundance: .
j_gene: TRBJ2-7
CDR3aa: CASSLAGIAYEQYF
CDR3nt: TGTGCCAGCAGTCTAGCGGGGATAGCCTACGAGCAGTACTTC

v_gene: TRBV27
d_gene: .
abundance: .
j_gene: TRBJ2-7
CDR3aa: CASSDGGIGFYEQYF
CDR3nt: TGTGCCAGCAGTGACGGGGGAATAGGGTTCTACGAGCAGTACTTC

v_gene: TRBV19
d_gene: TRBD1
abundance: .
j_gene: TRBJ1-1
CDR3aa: CASRRQGATEAFF
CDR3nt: TGTGCCTCCCGAAGGCAGGGGGCGACTGAAGCTTTCTTT

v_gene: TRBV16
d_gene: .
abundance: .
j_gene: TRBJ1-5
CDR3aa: CASSQSPQVNQPQHF
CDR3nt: TGTGCCAGCAGCCAATCCCCCCAGGTCAATCAGCCCCAGCATTTT

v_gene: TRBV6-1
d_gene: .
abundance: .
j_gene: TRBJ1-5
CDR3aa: CASSESLGRTQPQHF
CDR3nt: TGTGCCAGCAGTGAAAGTTTAGGGAGGACTCAGCCCCAGCATTTT

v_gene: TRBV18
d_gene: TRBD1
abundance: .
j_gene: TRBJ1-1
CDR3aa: CASSPRTGEVDTEAFF
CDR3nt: TGTGCCAGCTCACCAAGGACAGGGGAGGTGGACACTGAAGCTTTCTTT

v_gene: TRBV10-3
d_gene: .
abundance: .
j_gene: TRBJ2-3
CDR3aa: CAITRSSGGTDTQYF
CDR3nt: TGTGCCATCACCCGGAGTAGCGGAGGAACAGATACGCAGTATTTT

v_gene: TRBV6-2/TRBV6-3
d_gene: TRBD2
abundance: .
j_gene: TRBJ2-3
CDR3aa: CASSYSAREGGDTQYF
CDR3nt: TGTGCCAGCAGTTACTCTGCTCGGGAGGGCGGAGATACGCAGTATTTT

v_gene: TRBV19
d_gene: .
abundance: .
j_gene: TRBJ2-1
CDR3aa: CASSGTFNNEQFF
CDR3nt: TGTGCCAGTAGCGGGACATTTAACAATGAGCAGTTCTTC

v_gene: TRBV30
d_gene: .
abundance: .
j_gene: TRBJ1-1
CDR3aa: CAWSTQGNTEAFF
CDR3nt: TGTGCCTGGAGTACCCAGGGGAACACTGAAGCTTTCTTT

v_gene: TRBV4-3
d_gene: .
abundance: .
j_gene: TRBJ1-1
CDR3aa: CASSQAGSVAFF
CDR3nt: TGCGCCAGCAGCCAAGCGGGTTCTGTAGCTTTCTTT

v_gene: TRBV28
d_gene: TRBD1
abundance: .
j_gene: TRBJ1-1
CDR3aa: CASNRGLRNTEAFF
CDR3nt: TGTGCCAGCAATAGGGGGCTGAGGAACACTGAAGCTTTCTTT

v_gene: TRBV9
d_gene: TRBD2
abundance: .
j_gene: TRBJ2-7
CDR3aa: CASSVGAGSSYEQYF
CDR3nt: TGTGCCAGCAGCGTAGGAGCGGGAAGCTCCTACGAGCAGTACTTC

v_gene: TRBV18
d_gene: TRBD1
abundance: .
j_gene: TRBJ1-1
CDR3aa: CASSPQGATEAFF
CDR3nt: TGTGCCAGCTCACCACAGGGGGCGACTGAAGCTTTCTTT

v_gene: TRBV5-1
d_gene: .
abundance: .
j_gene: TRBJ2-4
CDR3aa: CASTWGVGQAPGNIQYF
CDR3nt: TGCGCCAGCACCTGGGGGGTGGGTCAGGCCCCAGGGAACATTCAGTACTTC

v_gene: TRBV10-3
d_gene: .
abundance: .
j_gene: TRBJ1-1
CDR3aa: CAISESRGENTEAFF
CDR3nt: TGTGCCATCAGTGAGTCCAGGGGAGAGAACACTGAAGCTTTCTTT

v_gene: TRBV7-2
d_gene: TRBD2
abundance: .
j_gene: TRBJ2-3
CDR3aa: CASSSRLAAITDTQYF
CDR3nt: TGTGCCAGCAGCTCGAGGCTAGCGGCTATCACAGATACGCAGTATTTT

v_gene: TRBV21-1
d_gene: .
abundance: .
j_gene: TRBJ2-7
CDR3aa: CASSCRDRALEQYF
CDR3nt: TGTGCCAGCAGCTGCCGGGACAGGGCCCTCGAGCAGTACTTC

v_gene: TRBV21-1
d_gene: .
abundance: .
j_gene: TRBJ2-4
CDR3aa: CASTPGTGKDKNIQYF
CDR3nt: TGTGCCAGCACACCCGGGACAGGGAAGGACAAAAACATTCAGTACTTC

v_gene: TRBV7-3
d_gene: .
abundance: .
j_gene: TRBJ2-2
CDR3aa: CASSLGRDTGELFF
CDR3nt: TGTGCCAGCAGCTTAGGCAGGGACACCGGGGAGCTGTTTTTT

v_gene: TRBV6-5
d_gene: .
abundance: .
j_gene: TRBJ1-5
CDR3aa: CASGASIQQPQHF
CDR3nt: TGTGCCAGCGGAGCCAGCATCCAACAGCCCCAGCATTTT

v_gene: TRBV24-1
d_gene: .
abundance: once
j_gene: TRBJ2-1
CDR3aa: CATSDLATDSYNEQFF
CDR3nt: TGTGCCACCAGTGATTTAGCCACTGACTCCTACAATGAGCAGTTCTTC

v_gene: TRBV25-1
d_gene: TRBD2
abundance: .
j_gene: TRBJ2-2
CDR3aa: CASSRTSGAVGELFF
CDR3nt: TGTGCCAGCAGTCGGACTAGCGGGGCCGTCGGGGAGCTGTTTTTT

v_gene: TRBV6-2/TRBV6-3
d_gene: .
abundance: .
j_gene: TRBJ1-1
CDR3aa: CASSPYTWVSGPPEAFF
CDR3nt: TGTGCCAGCAGCCCCTACACGTGGGTCTCAGGTCCGCCTGAAGCTTTCTTT

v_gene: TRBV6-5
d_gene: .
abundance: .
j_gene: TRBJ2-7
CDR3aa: CASSYSRGASYEQYF
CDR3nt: TGTGCCAGCAGTTACAGTCGGGGGGCCTCCTACGAGCAGTACTTC

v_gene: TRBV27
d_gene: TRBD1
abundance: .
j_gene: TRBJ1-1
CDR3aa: CASRRQGYTEAFF
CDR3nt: TGTGCCAGCCGACGACAGGGGTACACTGAAGCTTTCTTT

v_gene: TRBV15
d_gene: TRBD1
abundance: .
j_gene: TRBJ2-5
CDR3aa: CATSRPGRTGVGRGETQYF
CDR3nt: TGTGCCACCAGCCGTCCGGGCCGGACAGGGGTCGGCCGGGGAGAGACCCAGTACTTC

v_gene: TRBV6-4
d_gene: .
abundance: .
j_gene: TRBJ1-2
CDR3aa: CASKGFGVNGYTF
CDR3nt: TGTGCCAGCAAGGGATTCGGGGTCAATGGCTACACCTTC

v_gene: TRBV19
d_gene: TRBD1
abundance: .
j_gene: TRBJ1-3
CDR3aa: CASSRDRGNTIYF
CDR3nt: TGTGCCAGTAGCCGGGACAGGGGAAACACCATATATTTT

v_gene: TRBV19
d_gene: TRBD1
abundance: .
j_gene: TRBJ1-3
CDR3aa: CASSSAGTGSLASTIYF
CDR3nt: TGTGCCAGTAGTAGCGCTGGGACAGGGTCGTTAGCAAGCACCATATATTTT

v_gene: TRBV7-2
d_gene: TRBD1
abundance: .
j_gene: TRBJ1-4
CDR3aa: CASSLWTGGNAVEKLFF
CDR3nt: TGTGCCAGCAGCTTATGGACAGGGGGCAACGCGGTGGAAAAACTGTTTTTT

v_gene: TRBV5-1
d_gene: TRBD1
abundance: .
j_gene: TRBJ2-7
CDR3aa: CASSLGTGTGLYEQYF
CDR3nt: TGCGCCAGCAGCTTGGGCACCGGGACAGGACTATACGAGCAGTACTTC

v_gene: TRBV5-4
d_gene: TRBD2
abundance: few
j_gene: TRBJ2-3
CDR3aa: CASSPGLAGAIASTDTQYF
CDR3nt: TGTGCCAGCAGTCCGGGACTAGCGGGAGCCATTGCTAGCACAGATACGCAGTATTTT

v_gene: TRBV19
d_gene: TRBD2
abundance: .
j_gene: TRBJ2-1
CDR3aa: CASSIVRLAGVRRNEQFF
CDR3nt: TGTGCCAGTAGTATAGTGCGACTTGCGGGAGTACGACGCAATGAGCAGTTCTTC

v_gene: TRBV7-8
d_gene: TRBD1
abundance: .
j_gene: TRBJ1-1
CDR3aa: CASRRNRGSVNTEAFF
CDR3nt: TGTGCCAGCAGGCGGAACAGGGGGTCGGTGAACACTGAAGCTTTCTTT

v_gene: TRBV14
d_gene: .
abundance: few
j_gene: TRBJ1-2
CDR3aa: CASSLLRQQAYGYTF
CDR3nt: TGTGCCAGCAGCCTACTGCGACAGCAAGCCTATGGCTACACCTTC

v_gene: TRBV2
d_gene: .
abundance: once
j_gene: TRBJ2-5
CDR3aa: CASRGGGFGETQYF
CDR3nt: TGTGCCAGCAGAGGGGGTGGTTTTGGAGAGACCCAGTACTTC

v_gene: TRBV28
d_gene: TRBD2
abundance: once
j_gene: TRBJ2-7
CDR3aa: CASNFPGLAGPRASYEQYF
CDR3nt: TGTGCCAGCAACTTTCCGGGACTAGCGGGCCCCCGCGCCTCCTACGAGCAGTACTTC

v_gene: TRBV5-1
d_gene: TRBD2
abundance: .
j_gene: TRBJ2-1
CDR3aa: CASSPLAEPSYNEQFF
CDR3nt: TGCGCCAGCAGCCCACTAGCGGAACCCTCCTACAATGAGCAGTTCTTC

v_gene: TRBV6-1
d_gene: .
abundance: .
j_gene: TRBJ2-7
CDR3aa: CASSERGGGAYEQYF
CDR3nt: TGTGCCAGCAGTGAAAGGGGCGGAGGGGCCTACGAGCAGTACTTC

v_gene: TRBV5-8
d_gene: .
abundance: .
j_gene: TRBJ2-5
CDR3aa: CASSFSIGAQETQYF
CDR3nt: TGTGCCAGCAGCTTCTCAATAGGGGCCCAAGAGACCCAGTACTTC

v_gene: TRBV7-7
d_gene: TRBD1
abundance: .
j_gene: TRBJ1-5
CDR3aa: CASSFLRQGIILSNQPQHF
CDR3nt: TGTGCTAGCAGCTTCCTTCGACAGGGGATAATCCTAAGCAATCAGCCCCAGCATTTT

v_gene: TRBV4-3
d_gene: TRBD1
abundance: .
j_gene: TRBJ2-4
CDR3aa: CASSQDAGGVKNIQYF
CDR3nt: TGCGCCAGCAGCCAAGATGCAGGGGGCGTCAAAAACATTCAGTACTTC

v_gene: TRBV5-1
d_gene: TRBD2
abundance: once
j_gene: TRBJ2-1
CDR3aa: CASRLSGTHANEQFF
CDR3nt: TGCGCCAGCAGACTTAGCGGGACCCATGCGAATGAGCAGTTCTTC

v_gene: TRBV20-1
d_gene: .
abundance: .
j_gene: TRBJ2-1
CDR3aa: CSASDGTIYNEQFF
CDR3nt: TGCAGTGCTAGTGACGGGACAATCTACAATGAGCAGTTCTTC

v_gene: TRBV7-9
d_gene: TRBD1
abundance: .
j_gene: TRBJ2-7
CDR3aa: CASSLLVGGLYEQYF
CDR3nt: TGTGCCAGCAGCTTATTGGTAGGGGGCCTCTACGAGCAGTACTTC

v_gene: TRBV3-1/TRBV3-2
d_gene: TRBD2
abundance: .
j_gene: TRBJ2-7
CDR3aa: CASSSLPGTSVYEQYF
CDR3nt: TGTGCCAGCAGCTCCCTTCCCGGGACTAGCGTTTACGAGCAGTACTTC

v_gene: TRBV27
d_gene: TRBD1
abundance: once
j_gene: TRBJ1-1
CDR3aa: CASSLDRGQGEAFF
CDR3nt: TGTGCCAGCAGTTTAGACAGGGGGCAGGGTGAAGCTTTCTTT

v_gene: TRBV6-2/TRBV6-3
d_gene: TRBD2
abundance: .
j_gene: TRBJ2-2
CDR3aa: CASSYELAGGRYTGELFF
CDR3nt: TGTGCCAGCAGTTACGAACTAGCGGGAGGGCGTTACACCGGGGAGCTGTTTTTT

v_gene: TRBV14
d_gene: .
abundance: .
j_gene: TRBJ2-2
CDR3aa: CASKPQSGAGELFF
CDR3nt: TGTGCCAGCAAACCCCAGTCCGGAGCCGGGGAGCTGTTTTTT

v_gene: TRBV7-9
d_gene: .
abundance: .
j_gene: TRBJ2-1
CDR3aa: CASSLSDEQFF
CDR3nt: TGTGCCAGCAGCTTATCGGATGAGCAGTTCTTC